This TCR beta chain comes out of a study of tumor and adjacent non-tumor tissue in lung cancer. Overall study context: There were around 11 adenocarcinoma, a couple of squamous cell carcinoma and 1 small cell lung cancer cases. General study points: Tumor repertoires had a smaller top 100 clone share than normal lung. Tumor TCR diversity, when higher, was linked to shorter survival.

RNA was extracted from bulk tissue without any cell sorting. Distant lung tissue was collected more than 3 cm away from the tumor edge. Newly diagnosed lung cancer patients had thoracic surgery in China, August–late 2014, without prior chemotherapy. The library came from three nested PCR rounds adapted from ARM-PCR protocols. TCRdb reanalysed the multiplex PCR reads using MiXCR and keeps one entry per CDR3 protein. The profile covers about 86,000 distinct CDR3 sequences, with around three quarters appearing a single time and just over 20% taken by the ten largest. As to this clonotype: Its antigen is currently unknown.

Germline assignment: CDR1 SQVTM and CDR2 ANQGSEA. Trimming removed 8 bases from V and 5 bases from J, with 19 bases in between. The CDR3 consists of 14 residues. The chain uses TRBV29-1 and TRBJ1-5, with D tentatively TRBD1 (5 bases). This receptor was taken from a woman between 45 and 65 years old with non-small cell lung cancer. The sequenced material came from distant non-tumor lung tissue. CDR3 region: CSFTGQWIDQPQHF. The CDR3 bases are TGCAGCTTCACGGGGCAGTGGATTGATCAGCCCCAGCATTTT.